What follows is one TCR beta chain and its context. Its specificity is unknown. The CDR3 loop spans 17 amino acids. Germline CDR1 reads MNHEY; CDR2 reads SVGEGT. This sample was included in a study of monozygotic twins with inflammatory bowel disease. Regarding the study as a whole: IBD patients shared fewer clonotypes with other individuals than healthy twins, especially patients with disease activity signs. Immunosuppressive treatments differing between patients may have added repertoire variability. Different T cell subtypes could not be distinguished. Twin pairs that were concordant did not differ from discordant pairs in repertoire similarity, possibly from limited power.

TCRdb reprocessed the 5' RACE reads and reports one entry per CDR3 protein, with no DNA. The table counts approximately 45,000 distinct CDR3 sequences; approximately 5.8% lies in the top ten. The specimen sequenced was blood. The clonotype comes from a human donor with ulcerative colitis or Crohn's disease, or a healthy co-twin of an affected twin (not recorded which). The gene calls are TRBV6-2 or TRBV6-3 and TRBJ2-2; TCRdb returns TRBD2, unconfirmable since there is no DNA. CDR3 sequence reads: CASSYDEVPANTGELFF.